These 2 T cell receptor beta chains share one sample of origin, sequenced in a study of a mutant IDH1 vaccine in newly diagnosed glioma. Using immunoSEQ multiplex PCR, the repertoire was profiled, and TCRdb retains in-frame clones only, with some absent. Counted here are approximately 76,000 clones, about 91% occurring once; the ten biggest clones make up roughly 0.56%. No cognate antigen is known for these TCRs. The sample's time point: week 5, during vaccination. In the vaccine, a single dose held 300 ug of the mutant IDH1 20-mer peptide, along with topical imiquimod. The material sequenced was PBMCs, taken from a glioma patient whose treatment included an IDH1 peptide vaccine. The receptors were sampled from a woman aged 45-59 years with glioma.

This chain joins TRBV19 and TRBJ2-7; D is uncertain. The CDR3 is 13 residues long. The V end lost 3 bases, the J end lost 1 base, and 7 bases lay between the germline ends. Germline loops: CDR1 LNHDA, CDR2 SQIVND (reference sequence). The CDR3 here is CASSITLSYEQYF. The CDR3 nucleotides read TGTGCCAGTAGTATCACCCTTTCCTACGAGCAGTACTTC. The whole variable domain, filled in from reference TRBV19 and TRBJ2-7, reads DGGITQSPKYLFRKEGQNVTLSCEQNLNHDAMYWYRQDPGQGLRLIYYSQIVNDFQKGDIAEGYSVSREKKESFPLTVTSAQKNPTAFYLCASSITLSYEQYFGPGTRLTVT.

The V and J genes are TRBV5-4 and TRBJ2-5, with 8 bases matching TRBD2. In germline, CDR1 is SGHNT, CDR2 YYREEE (reference sequence). V shed 0 bases and J 4 bases; nucleotides not matched to a gene: 2. The CDR3 extends over 14 amino acids. The CDR3 DNA is TGTGCCAGCAGCTTGGGTCGGGGGGGAGAGACCCAGTACTTC. Protein: CASSLGRGGETQYF.